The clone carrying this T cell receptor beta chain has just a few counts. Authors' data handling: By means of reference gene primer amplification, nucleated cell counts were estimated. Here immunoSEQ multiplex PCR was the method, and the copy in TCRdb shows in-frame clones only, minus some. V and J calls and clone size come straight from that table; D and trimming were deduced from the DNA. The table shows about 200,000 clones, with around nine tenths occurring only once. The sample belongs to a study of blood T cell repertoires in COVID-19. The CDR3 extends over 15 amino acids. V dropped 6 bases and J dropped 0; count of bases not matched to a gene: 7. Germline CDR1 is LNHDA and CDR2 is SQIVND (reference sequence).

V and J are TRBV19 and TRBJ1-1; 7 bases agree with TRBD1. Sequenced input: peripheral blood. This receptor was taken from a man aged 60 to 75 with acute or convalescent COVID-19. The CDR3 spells CASSPGTVMNTEAFF. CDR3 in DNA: TGTGCCAGTAGCCCCGGGACAGTAATGAACACTGAAGCTTTCTTT.